This T cell receptor (beta chain) was captured by sequencing in a study of T-cell memory formation after mild COVID-19. Overall study context: Largely donor-specific TCR clusters were found.

Constant-segment primers served in 5'RACE that generated TCR alpha and TCR beta cDNA libraries bearing sample barcodes and UMIs. TCRdb reprocessed the 5' RACE reads via MiXCR and lists one record per CDR3 protein. The top ten hold roughly 13% of the sample, which has 350,000 to 500,000 distinct CDR3 sequences, 20% to 30% seen once. Study observations and caveats: Balance between CD4 and CD8 was seen in clones contracting day 15 to 85, and a CD4+ lean was seen in later expanders. Pre-infection memory already had some responding clones, implying cross-reactive memory joined.

The CDR3 consists of 15 residues. Germline V gene lookup returns CDR1 MNHNS and CDR2 SASEGT. Trimming cost V 6 bases and J 5 bases, with 20 bases left between them. This clonotype came up a few times. Its target is unknown. Sequenced material: PBMCs or a T cell subset sorted from them (not recorded which). The clonotype comes from an adult woman who had mild COVID-19 (a few samples of this study predate the infection). Cell type and time point are not known. The gene calls are TRBV6-1 and TRBJ2-7, with D hard to call. The CDR3 DNA sequence: TGTGCCAGCAGCCCCCCCCAGCGTCTCCTCCACGAGCAGTACTTC. Its translation is CASSPPQRLLHEQYF.